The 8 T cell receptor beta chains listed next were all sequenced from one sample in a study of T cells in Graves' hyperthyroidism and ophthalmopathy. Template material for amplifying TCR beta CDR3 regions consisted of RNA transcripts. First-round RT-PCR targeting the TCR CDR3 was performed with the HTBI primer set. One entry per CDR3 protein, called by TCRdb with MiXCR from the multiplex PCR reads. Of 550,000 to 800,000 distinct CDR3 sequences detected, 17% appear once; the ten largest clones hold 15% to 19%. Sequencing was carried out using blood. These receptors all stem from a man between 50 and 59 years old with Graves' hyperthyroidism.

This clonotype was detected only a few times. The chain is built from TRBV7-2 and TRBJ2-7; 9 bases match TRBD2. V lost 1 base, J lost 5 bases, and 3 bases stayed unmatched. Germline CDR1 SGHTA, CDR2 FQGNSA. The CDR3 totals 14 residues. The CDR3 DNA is TGTGCCAGCAGCTTAGTTAGCGGGAGTGACGAGCAGTACTTC. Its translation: CASSLVSGSDEQYF. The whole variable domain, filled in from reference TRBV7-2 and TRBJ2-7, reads GAGVSQSPSNKVTEKGKDVELRCDPISGHTALYWYRQSLGQGLEFLIYFQGNSAPDKSGLPSDRFSAERTGGSVSTLTIQRTQQEDSAVYLCASSLVSGSDEQYFGPGTRLTVT.

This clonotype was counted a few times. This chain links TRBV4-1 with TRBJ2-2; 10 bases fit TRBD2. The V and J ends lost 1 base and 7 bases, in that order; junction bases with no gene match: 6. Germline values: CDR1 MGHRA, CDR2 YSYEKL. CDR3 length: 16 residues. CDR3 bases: TGCGCCAGCAGCCAAGTTACTAGCGGGAAAAGCGGGGAGCTGTTTTTT. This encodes CASSQVTSGKSGELFF.

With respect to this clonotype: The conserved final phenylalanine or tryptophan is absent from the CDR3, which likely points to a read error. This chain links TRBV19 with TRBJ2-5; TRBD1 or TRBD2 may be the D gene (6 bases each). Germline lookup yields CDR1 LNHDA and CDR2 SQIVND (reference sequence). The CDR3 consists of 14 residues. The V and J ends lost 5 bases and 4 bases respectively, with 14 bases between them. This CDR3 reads CASSARLGGETQYL. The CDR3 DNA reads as TGTGCCAGTAGTGCCAGACTAGGGGGAGAGACCCAGTACCTC.

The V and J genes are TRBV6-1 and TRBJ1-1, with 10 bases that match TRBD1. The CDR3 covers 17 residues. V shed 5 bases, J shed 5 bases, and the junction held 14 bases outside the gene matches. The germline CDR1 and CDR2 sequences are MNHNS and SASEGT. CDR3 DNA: TGTGCCAGCAGTTCGAGCCGGGACAGGGGAACGTGGACTGAAGCTTTCTTT. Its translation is CASSSSRDRGTWTEAFF.

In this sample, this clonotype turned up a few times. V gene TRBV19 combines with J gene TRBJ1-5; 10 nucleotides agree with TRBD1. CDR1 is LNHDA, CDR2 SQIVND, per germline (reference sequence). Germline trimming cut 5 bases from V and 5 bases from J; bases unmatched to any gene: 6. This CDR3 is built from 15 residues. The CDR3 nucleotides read TGTGCCAGTAGTTTTGGACAGGGGGTACATCAGCCCCAGCATTTT. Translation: CASSFGQGVHQPQHF.

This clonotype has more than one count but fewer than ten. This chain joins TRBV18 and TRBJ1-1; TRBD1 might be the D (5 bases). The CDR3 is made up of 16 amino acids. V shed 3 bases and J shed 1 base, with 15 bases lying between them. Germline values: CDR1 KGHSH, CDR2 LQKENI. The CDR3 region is CASSPRPDSQNTEAFF. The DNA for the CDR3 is TGTGCCAGCTCACCTCGCCCAGACAGCCAGAACACTGAAGCTTTCTTT.

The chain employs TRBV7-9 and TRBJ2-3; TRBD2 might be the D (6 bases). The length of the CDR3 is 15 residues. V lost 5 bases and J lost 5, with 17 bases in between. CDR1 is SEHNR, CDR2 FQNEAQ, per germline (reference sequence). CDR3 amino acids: CASSPPFRELDTQYF. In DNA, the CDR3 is TGTGCCAGCAGCCCACCGTTTCGGGAGCTAGATACGCAGTATTTT.

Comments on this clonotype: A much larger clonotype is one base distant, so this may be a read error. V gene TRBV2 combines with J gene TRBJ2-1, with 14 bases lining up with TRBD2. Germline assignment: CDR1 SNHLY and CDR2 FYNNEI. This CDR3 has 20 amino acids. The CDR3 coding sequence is TGTGCCAGCAGTCCCCGACCGGGACTAGCGGGAGAAGTTTCCTTCAATGAGCAGTTCTTC. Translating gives CASSPRPGLAGEVSFNEQFF.